This T cell receptor beta chain was sequenced during a study of human T cells and chemical hapten exposure. Study-wide points: The formation of large CDR3 similarity clusters by expanded TCRs significantly exceeded that of controls.

Time point in this sample: patch test 3, about 24 weeks after DPC sensitization. The sample's treatment: therapeutic diphenylcyclopropenone sensitization with weekly scalp DPC. For this clonotype: Its antigen is not identified.

The study used a library that attached unique molecular identifiers to individual cDNA molecules. TCRdb re-called the RACE reads with MiXCR, one entry per CDR3 protein. The table lists about 89,000 distinct CDR3 sequences, about an eighth of them singletons. V was cut by 11 bases and J by 0 bases, with 5 bases left in between. The CDR3 has 11 amino acids. The germline V gene encodes CDR1 LNHNV and CDR2 YYDKDF (reference sequence). The sequence derives from a woman in her forties or fifties with alopecia areata. Some clones in this sample may be carry-over from other donors' samples. The specimen comprised whole blood, sampled in connection with sensitization to the hapten diphenylcyclopropenone (DPC). This sequence joins TRBV15 and TRBJ1-5; D call uncertain. The CDR3 spells CAVGSNQPQHF. CDR3 DNA sequence: TGTGCCGTTGGTAGCAATCAGCCCCAGCATTTT.